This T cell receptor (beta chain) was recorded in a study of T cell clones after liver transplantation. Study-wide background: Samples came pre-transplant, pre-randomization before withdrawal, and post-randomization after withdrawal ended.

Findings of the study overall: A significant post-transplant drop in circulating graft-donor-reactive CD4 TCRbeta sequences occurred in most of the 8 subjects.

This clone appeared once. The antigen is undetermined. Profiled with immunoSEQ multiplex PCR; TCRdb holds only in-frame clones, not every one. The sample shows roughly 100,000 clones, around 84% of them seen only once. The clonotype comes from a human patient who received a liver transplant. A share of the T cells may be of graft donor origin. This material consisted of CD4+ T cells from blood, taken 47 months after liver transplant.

The CDR3 DNA reads as TGTGCCAGCAGTTACGTAGCGGGAGTCACCTCCGAGCAGTACTTC. Translated: CASSYVAGVTSEQYF. The chain is built from TRBV6-5 and TRBJ2-7; 9 nucleotides align to TRBD2. Germline V gene data show CDR1 as MNHEY and CDR2 as SVGAGI. The J segment lost 6 bases and the V segment lost 2 bases, leaving 8 bases of the junction unmatched. CDR3 size: 15 residues.